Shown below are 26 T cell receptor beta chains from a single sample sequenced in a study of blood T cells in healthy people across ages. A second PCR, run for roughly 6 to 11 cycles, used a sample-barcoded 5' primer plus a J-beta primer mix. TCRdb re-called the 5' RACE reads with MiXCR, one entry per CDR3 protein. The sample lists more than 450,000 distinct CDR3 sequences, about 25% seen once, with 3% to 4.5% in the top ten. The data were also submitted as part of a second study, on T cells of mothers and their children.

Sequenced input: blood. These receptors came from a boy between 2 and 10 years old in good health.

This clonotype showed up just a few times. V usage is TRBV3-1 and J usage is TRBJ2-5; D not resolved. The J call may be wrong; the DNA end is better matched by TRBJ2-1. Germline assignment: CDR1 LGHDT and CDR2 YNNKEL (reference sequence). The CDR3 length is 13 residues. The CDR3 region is CASSIRSGAEQFF. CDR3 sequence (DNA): TGTGCCAGCAGCATTCGCTCGGGCGCTGAGCAGTTCTTC.

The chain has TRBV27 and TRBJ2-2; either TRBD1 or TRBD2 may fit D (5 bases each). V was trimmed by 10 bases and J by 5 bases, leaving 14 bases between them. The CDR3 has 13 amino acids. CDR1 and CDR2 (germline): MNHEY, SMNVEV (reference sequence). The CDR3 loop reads CATIKGSTGELFF. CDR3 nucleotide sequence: TGTGCCACAATCAAGGGGAGTACCGGGGAGCTGTTTTTT.

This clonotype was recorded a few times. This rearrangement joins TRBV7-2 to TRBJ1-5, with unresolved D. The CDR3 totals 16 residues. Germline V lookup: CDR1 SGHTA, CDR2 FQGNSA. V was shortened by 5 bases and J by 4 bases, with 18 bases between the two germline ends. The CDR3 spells CASSPMGQTQNQPQHF. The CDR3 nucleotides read TGTGCCAGCAGCCCAATGGGCCAGACACAGAATCAGCCCCAGCATTTT. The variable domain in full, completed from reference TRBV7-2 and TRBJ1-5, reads GAGVSQSPSNKVTEKGKDVELRCDPISGHTALYWYRQSLGQGLEFLIYFQGNSAPDKSGLPSDRFSAERTGGSVSTLTIQRTQQEDSAVYLCASSPMGQTQNQPQHFGDGTRLSIL.

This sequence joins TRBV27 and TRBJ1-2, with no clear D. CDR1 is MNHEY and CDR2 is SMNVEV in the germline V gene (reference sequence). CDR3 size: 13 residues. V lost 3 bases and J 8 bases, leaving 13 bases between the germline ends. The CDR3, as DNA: TGTGCCAGCAGTTTTGTGGCGGCGAGCGGCTACACCTTC. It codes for CASSFVAASGYTF.

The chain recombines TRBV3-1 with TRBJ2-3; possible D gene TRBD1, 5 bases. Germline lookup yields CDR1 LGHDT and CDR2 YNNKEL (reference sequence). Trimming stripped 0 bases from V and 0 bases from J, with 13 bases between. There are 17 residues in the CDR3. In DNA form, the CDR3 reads TGTGCCAGCAGCCAAGACCCCCCCAGGGATAGCACAGATACGCAGTATTTT. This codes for CASSQDPPRDSTDTQYF.

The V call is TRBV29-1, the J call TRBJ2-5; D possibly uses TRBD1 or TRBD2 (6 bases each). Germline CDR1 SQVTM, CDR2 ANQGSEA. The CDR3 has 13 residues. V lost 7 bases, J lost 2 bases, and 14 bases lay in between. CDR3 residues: CSARGGQQETQYF. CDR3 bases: TGCAGCGCAAGAGGGGGGCAGCAAGAGACCCAGTACTTC.

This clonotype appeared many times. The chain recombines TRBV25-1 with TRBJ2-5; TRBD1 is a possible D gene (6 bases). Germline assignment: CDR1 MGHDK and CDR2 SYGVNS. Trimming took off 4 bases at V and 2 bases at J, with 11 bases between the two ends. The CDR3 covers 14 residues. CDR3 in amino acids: CASSVNRGQETQYF. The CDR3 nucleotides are TGTGCCAGCAGTGTCAATAGGGGGCAAGAGACCCAGTACTTC.

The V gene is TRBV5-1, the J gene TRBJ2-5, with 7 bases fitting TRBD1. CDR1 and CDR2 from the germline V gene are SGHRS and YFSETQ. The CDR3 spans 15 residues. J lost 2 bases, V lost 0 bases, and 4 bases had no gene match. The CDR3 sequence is CASSLEGQQQETQYF. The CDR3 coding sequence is TGCGCCAGCAGCTTGGAGGGACAGCAACAAGAGACCCAGTACTTC.

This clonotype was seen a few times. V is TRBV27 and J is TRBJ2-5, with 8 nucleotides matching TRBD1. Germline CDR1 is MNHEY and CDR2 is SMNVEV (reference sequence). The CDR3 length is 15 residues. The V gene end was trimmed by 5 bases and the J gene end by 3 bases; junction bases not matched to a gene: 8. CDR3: CASSPIGQGKETQYF. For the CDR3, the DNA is TGTGCCAGCAGTCCCATAGGACAGGGTAAAGAGACCCAGTACTTC.

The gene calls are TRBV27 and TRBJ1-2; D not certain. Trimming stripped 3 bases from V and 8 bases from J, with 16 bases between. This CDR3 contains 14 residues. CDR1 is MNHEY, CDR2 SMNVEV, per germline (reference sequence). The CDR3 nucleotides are TGTGCCAGCAGTTTGCGCAGAAACTCCCAGGGCTACACCTTC. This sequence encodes CASSLRRNSQGYTF.

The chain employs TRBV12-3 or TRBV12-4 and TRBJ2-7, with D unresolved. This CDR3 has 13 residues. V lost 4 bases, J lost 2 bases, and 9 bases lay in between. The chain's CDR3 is CASSSRVAYEQYF. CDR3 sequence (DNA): TGTGCCAGCAGTTCCCGTGTAGCCTACGAGCAGTACTTC.

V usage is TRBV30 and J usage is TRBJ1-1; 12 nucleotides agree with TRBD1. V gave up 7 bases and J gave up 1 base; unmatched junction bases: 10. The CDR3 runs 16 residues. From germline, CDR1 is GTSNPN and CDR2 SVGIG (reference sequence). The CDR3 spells CASTDGTGGANTEAFF. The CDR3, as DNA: TGTGCCTCGACGGACGGGACAGGGGGCGCGAACACTGAAGCTTTCTTT.

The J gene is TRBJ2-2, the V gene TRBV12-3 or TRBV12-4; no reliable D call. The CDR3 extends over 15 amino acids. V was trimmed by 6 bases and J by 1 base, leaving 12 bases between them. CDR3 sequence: CASRPLAENTGELFF. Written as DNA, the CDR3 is TGTGCCAGCAGACCATTAGCTGAGAACACCGGGGAGCTGTTTTTT.

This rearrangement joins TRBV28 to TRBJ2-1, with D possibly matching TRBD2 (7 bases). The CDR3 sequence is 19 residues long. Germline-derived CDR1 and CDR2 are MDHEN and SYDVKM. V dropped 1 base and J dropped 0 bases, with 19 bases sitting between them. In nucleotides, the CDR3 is TGTGCCAGCAGTTTATACAGGGTGACTAGCCGGAGCTCCTACAATGAGCAGTTCTTC. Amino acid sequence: CASSLYRVTSRSSYNEQFF.

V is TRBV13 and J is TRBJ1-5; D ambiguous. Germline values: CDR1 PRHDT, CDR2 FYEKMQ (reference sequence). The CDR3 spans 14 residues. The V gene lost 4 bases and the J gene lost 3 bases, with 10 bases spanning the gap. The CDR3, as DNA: TGTGCCAGCAGCTCCTCGGCCCTCAATCAGCCCCAGCATTTT. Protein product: CASSSSALNQPQHF.

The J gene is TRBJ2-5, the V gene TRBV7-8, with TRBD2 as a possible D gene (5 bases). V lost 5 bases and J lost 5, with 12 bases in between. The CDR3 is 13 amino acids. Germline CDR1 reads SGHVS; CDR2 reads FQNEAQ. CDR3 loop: CASSPGLKETQYF. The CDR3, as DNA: TGTGCCAGCAGCCCCGGACTTAAGGAGACCCAGTACTTC.

CDR3 bases: TGCGCCAGCAGCGCAACAGGGGTATCATCCTACGAGCAGTACTTC. Protein sequence: CASSATGVSSYEQYF. The V and J genes are TRBV5-1 and TRBJ2-7, with 7 positions matching TRBD1. The CDR3 has 15 residues. After removal of 4 bases from V and 1 base from J, the junction contained 8 bases not matched to a gene. CDR1 SGHRS and CDR2 YFSETQ come from the germline V gene.

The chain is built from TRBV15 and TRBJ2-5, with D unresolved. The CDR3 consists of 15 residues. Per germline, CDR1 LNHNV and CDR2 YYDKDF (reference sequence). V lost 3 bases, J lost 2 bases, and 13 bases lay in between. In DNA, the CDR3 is TGTGCCACCAGCAGGGAGCATCTGGTTCAAGAGACCCAGTACTTC. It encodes CATSREHLVQETQYF.

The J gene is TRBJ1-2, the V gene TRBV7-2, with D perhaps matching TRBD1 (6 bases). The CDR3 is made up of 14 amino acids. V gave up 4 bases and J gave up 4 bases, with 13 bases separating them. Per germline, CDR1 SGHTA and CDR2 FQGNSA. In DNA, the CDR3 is TGTGCCAGCAGCTCAGGAGGGGGGACCTATGGCTACACCTTC. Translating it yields CASSSGGGTYGYTF.

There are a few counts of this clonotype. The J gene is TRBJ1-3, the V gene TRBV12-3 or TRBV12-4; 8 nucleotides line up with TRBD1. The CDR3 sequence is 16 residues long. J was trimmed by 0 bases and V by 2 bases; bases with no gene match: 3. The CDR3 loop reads CASSLSGTGSGNTIYF. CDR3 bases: TGTGCCAGCAGTTTATCTGGGACAGGCTCTGGAAACACCATATATTTT.

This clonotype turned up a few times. Written as DNA, the CDR3 is TGTGCCAGCAGTTTGTGGCGTGGGACAGGGGGCGGCGGGGAGCTGTTTTTT. Protein sequence: CASSLWRGTGGGGELFF. The chain couples TRBV12-3 or TRBV12-4 to TRBJ2-2, with 12 bases aligning to TRBD1. V lost 3 bases, J lost 7 bases, and 9 bases stayed unmatched. This CDR3 spans 17 amino acids.

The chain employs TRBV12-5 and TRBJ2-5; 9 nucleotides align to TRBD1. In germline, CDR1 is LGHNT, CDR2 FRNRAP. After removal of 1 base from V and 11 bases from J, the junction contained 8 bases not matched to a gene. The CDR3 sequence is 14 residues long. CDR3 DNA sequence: TGTGCTAGTGGTTTGGCATCGACAGGGGGGGAGCAGTACTTC. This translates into CASGLASTGGEQYF.

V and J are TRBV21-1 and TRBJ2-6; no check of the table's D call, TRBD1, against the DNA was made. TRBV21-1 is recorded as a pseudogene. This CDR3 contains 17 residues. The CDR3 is CASSKVQGDSGANVLTF. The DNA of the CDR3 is TGTGCCAGCAGCAAAGTACAGGGAGATTCTGGGGCCAACGTCCTGACTTTC.

This CDR3 reads CSVLATTDTQYF. CDR3 DNA sequence: TGCAGCGTACTAGCGACCACAGATACGCAGTATTTT. The rearrangement links TRBV29-1 to TRBJ2-3; 7 bases are shared with TRBD2. The CDR3 extends over 12 amino acids. V lost 6 bases and J lost 2; bases outside the gene matches: 2. Germline loops: CDR1 SQVTM, CDR2 ANQGSEA.

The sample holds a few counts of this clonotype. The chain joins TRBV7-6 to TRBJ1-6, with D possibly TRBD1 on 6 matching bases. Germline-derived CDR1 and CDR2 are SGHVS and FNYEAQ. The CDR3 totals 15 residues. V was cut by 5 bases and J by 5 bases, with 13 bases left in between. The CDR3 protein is CASSPNGQHNSPLHF. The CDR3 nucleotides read TGTGCCAGCAGCCCAAATGGACAGCATAATTCACCCCTCCACTTT.

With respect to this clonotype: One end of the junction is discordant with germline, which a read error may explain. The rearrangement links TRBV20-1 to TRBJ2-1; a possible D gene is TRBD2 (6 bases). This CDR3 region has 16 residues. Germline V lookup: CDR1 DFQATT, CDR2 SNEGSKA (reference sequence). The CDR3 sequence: CSARDPAVAEYNEHFF. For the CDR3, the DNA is TGCAGTGCTAGAGATCCGGCGGTAGCGGAATACAATGAGCACTTCTTC.